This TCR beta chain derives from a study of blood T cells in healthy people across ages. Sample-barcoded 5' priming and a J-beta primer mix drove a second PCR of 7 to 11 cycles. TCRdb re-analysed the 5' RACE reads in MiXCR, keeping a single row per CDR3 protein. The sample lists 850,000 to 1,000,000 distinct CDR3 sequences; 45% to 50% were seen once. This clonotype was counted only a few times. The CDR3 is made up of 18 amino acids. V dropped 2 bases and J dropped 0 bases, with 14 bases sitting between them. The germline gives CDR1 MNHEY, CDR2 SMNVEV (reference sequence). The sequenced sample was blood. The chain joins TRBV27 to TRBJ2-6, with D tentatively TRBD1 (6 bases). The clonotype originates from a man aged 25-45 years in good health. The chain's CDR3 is CASSLQLAGVSGANVLTF. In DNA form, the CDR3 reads TGTGCCAGCAGTTTACAACTCGCAGGGGTCTCTGGGGCCAACGTCCTGACTTTC.